What follows is one TCR beta chain and its context. Its antigen is undetermined. The CDR3 has 11 residues. V was trimmed by 7 bases and J by 5 bases, leaving 8 bases between them. The germline CDR1 and CDR2 sequences are SGHRS and YFSETQ. These data belong to a study of T-cell memory formation after mild COVID-19. TCR alpha and TCR beta cDNA libraries carrying sample barcodes and UMIs came from 5'RACE with constant-segment primers. TCRdb used MiXCR to reprocess the 5' RACE reads, holding one entry per CDR3 protein. The sample has approximately 570,000 distinct CDR3 sequences, more than 15% seen once; the top ten hold around 12%. Study outcomes and limitations: Cross-reactive memory apparently joined, as some responding clones appeared in pre-infection memory.

The specimen was PBMCs or a T cell subset sorted from them (not recorded which). The sequence came from an adult woman who had mild COVID-19 (a few samples of this study predate the infection). Cell type and time point are not known. V usage is TRBV5-1 and J usage is TRBJ2-3; D is ambiguous. CDR3 sequence (DNA): TGCGCCAGCGGATTGGGAGATACGCAGTATTTT. Its protein is CASGLGDTQYF.